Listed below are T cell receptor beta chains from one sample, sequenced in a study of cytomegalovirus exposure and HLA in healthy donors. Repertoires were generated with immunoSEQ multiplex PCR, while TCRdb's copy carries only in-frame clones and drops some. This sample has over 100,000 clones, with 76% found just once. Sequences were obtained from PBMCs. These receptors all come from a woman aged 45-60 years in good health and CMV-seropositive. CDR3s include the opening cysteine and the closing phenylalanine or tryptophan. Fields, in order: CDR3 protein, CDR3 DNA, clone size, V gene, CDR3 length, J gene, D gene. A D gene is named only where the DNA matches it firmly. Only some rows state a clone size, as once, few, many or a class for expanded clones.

CDR3 protein: CASGLSGANGLTF
CDR3 DNA: TGTGCCAGCGGGTTATCTGGGGCCAACGGCCTGACTTTC
clone size: -
V gene: TRBV7-9
CDR3 length: 13
J gene: TRBJ2-6
D gene: -

CDR3 protein: CASSPRTGWFEQYF
CDR3 DNA: TGTGCCAGCAGTCCGCGGACAGGGTGGTTCGAGCAGTACTTC
clone size: few
V gene: TRBV5-4
CDR3 length: 14
J gene: TRBJ2-7
D gene: TRBD1

CDR3 protein: CASSRSGIPYEQYF
CDR3 DNA: TGTGCCAGTAGTAGGTCAGGGATTCCCTACGAGCAGTACTTC
clone size: -
V gene: TRBV19
CDR3 length: 14
J gene: TRBJ2-7
D gene: -

CDR3 protein: CASSYGTYTEAFF
CDR3 DNA: TGTGCCAGCAGTTACGGGACATACACTGAAGCTTTCTTT
clone size: -
V gene: TRBV6-5
CDR3 length: 13
J gene: TRBJ1-1
D gene: -

CDR3 protein: CASSEPGLAGYGTDTQYF
CDR3 DNA: TGTGCCAGCAGCGAACCGGGACTAGCGGGATACGGCACAGATACGCAGTATTTT
clone size: -
V gene: TRBV9
CDR3 length: 18
J gene: TRBJ2-3
D gene: TRBD2

CDR3 protein: CASSFSGAPTQYF
CDR3 DNA: TGTGCCAGCAGCTTTAGCGGGGCCCCCACGCAGTATTTT
clone size: -
V gene: TRBV7-2
CDR3 length: 13
J gene: TRBJ2-3
D gene: TRBD2

CDR3 protein: CASSGYRGSRSNEQYF
CDR3 DNA: TGTGCCAGCAGCGGCTACAGGGGCTCAAGGAGTAACGAGCAGTACTTC
clone size: few
V gene: TRBV5-6
CDR3 length: 16
J gene: TRBJ2-7
D gene: TRBD1

CDR3 protein: CAISESKRGVTNEQFF
CDR3 DNA: TGTGCCATCAGTGAGTCGAAGCGGGGGGTAACCAATGAGCAGTTCTTC
clone size: few
V gene: TRBV10-3
CDR3 length: 16
J gene: TRBJ2-1
D gene: TRBD2

CDR3 protein: CASSLAAGANYGYTF
CDR3 DNA: TGTGCCAGCAGCTTAGCGGCAGGGGCTAACTATGGCTACACCTTC
clone size: few
V gene: TRBV7-9
CDR3 length: 15
J gene: TRBJ1-2
D gene: -

CDR3 protein: CATSRVRYEQFF
CDR3 DNA: TGTGCCACCAGCAGAGTCCGGTATGAGCAGTTCTTC
clone size: few
V gene: TRBV15
CDR3 length: 12
J gene: TRBJ2-1
D gene: -

CDR3 protein: CASSQGGVHLTF
CDR3 DNA: TGTGCCAGCAGCCAAGGCGGAGTCCACCTCACTTTC
clone size: -
V gene: TRBV28
CDR3 length: 12
J gene: TRBJ2-7
D gene: -

CDR3 protein: CASRATGGPYEQYF
CDR3 DNA: TGCGCCAGCAGAGCGACAGGGGGTCCCTACGAGCAGTACTTC
clone size: -
V gene: TRBV5-1
CDR3 length: 14
J gene: TRBJ2-7
D gene: TRBD1

CDR3 protein: CASSLGLRGTDTQYF
CDR3 DNA: TGTGCCAGCAGCTTAGGCCTTAGGGGGACAGATACGCAGTATTTT
clone size: -
V gene: TRBV11-3
CDR3 length: 15
J gene: TRBJ2-3
D gene: -

CDR3 protein: CASSLFGGGVTGELFF
CDR3 DNA: TGTGCCAGCAGCTTATTTGGCGGGGGGGTCACCGGGGAGCTGTTTTTT
clone size: -
V gene: TRBV7-3
CDR3 length: 16
J gene: TRBJ2-2
D gene: TRBD2

CDR3 protein: CASSQIRGQANTEAFF
CDR3 DNA: TGTGCCAGCAGCCAAATAAGGGGACAGGCGAACACTGAAGCTTTCTTT
clone size: -
V gene: TRBV14
CDR3 length: 16
J gene: TRBJ1-1
D gene: TRBD1

CDR3 protein: CASGRTSERDTQYF
CDR3 DNA: TGTGCCAGCGGAAGGACTAGCGAGAGGGATACGCAGTATTTT
clone size: -
V gene: TRBV6-5
CDR3 length: 14
J gene: TRBJ2-3
D gene: TRBD2

CDR3 protein: CASSRTAGGAQYF
CDR3 DNA: TGCGCCAGCAGTCGGACGGCCGGGGGGGCCCAGTACTTC
clone size: -
V gene: TRBV4-1
CDR3 length: 13
J gene: TRBJ2-5
D gene: TRBD2

CDR3 protein: CASSLGSVGDTQYF
CDR3 DNA: TGTGCCAGCAGCTTAGGGAGCGTCGGGGATACGCAGTATTTT
clone size: -
V gene: TRBV7-2
CDR3 length: 14
J gene: TRBJ2-3
D gene: -

CDR3 protein: CASRSGTAYGYTF
CDR3 DNA: TGTGCCAGCAGGTCCGGGACAGCCTATGGCTACACCTTC
clone size: -
V gene: TRBV6-1
CDR3 length: 13
J gene: TRBJ1-2
D gene: TRBD1

CDR3 protein: CASSPQGARGGELFF
CDR3 DNA: TGCGCCAGCAGCCCTCAGGGGGCGCGGGGCGGGGAGCTGTTTTTT
clone size: -
V gene: TRBV4-1
CDR3 length: 15
J gene: TRBJ2-2
D gene: TRBD1

CDR3 protein: CASSAELAGELTDTQYF
CDR3 DNA: TGTGCCAGCAGCGCAGAACTAGCGGGGGAACTCACAGATACGCAGTATTTT
clone size: -
V gene: TRBV9
CDR3 length: 17
J gene: TRBJ2-3
D gene: TRBD2

CDR3 protein: CASSGQGSGELFF
CDR3 DNA: TGTGCCAGTAGTGGACAGGGTTCCGGGGAGCTGTTTTTT
clone size: once
V gene: TRBV19
CDR3 length: 13
J gene: TRBJ2-2
D gene: TRBD1

CDR3 protein: CASSKAGRSNQPQHF
CDR3 DNA: TGTGCCAGCAGTAAGGCAGGGAGGAGCAATCAGCCCCAGCATTTT
clone size: few
V gene: TRBV6-6
CDR3 length: 15
J gene: TRBJ1-5
D gene: -

CDR3 protein: CASSLAELKADTQYF
CDR3 DNA: TGCGCCAGCAGCTTGGCGGAGCTAAAAGCAGATACGCAGTATTTT
clone size: -
V gene: TRBV5-1
CDR3 length: 15
J gene: TRBJ2-3
D gene: -

CDR3 protein: CASSLETSGDNYGYTF
CDR3 DNA: TGTGCCAGCAGCTTAGAAACGTCAGGGGATAACTATGGCTACACCTTC
clone size: -
V gene: TRBV7-6
CDR3 length: 16
J gene: TRBJ1-2
D gene: -

CDR3 protein: CASSSQVTLTNTGELFF
CDR3 DNA: TGCGCCAGCAGCTCGCAAGTGACTCTAACGAACACCGGGGAGCTGTTTTTT
clone size: few
V gene: TRBV5-1
CDR3 length: 17
J gene: TRBJ2-2
D gene: -

CDR3 protein: CASTVDRGPGNTIYF
CDR3 DNA: TGTGCCAGCACCGTTGACAGGGGGCCTGGAAACACCATATATTTT
clone size: few
V gene: TRBV6-6
CDR3 length: 15
J gene: TRBJ1-3
D gene: TRBD1

CDR3 protein: CASSPRGGKKNEQYF
CDR3 DNA: TGTGCCAGCTCACCCCGGGGAGGGAAGAAGAACGAGCAGTACTTC
clone size: -
V gene: TRBV18
CDR3 length: 15
J gene: TRBJ2-7
D gene: TRBD2

CDR3 protein: CASSLDGIYNEQFF
CDR3 DNA: TGTGCCAGCAGCTTGGACGGGATATACAATGAGCAGTTCTTC
clone size: -
V gene: TRBV11-1
CDR3 length: 14
J gene: TRBJ2-1
D gene: -

CDR3 protein: CASIMWDRQETQYF
CDR3 DNA: TGTGCCAGCATCATGTGGGACAGACAAGAGACCCAGTACTTC
clone size: -
V gene: TRBV5-6
CDR3 length: 14
J gene: TRBJ2-5
D gene: TRBD1

CDR3 protein: CASSAGGQGYQPQHF
CDR3 DNA: TGTGCCAGCAGCGCAGGGGGGCAGGGCTATCAGCCCCAGCATTTT
clone size: -
V gene: TRBV9
CDR3 length: 15
J gene: TRBJ1-5
D gene: TRBD1

CDR3 protein: CASSYRLTGTGELFF
CDR3 DNA: TGTGCCAGCAGTTATCGGCTGACGGGGACCGGGGAGCTGTTTTTT
clone size: -
V gene: TRBV6-5
CDR3 length: 15
J gene: TRBJ2-2
D gene: -

CDR3 protein: CASSERLADTQYF
CDR3 DNA: TGTGCCAGCAGTGAACGACTAGCGGATACGCAGTATTTT
clone size: many
V gene: TRBV25-1
CDR3 length: 13
J gene: TRBJ2-3
D gene: TRBD2

CDR3 protein: CASSGATGPIKLFF
CDR3 DNA: TGTGCCAGCAGTGGGGCGACAGGGCCCATAAAACTGTTTTTT
clone size: -
V gene: TRBV25-1
CDR3 length: 14
J gene: TRBJ1-4
D gene: TRBD1

CDR3 protein: CASSAPGLAGVNTQYF
CDR3 DNA: TGCGCCAGCAGCGCACCGGGACTAGCGGGAGTGAATACGCAGTATTTT
clone size: -
V gene: TRBV5-1
CDR3 length: 16
J gene: TRBJ2-3
D gene: TRBD2

CDR3 protein: CAISDSDRAARRAFF
CDR3 DNA: TGTGCCATCAGTGATTCGGACAGGGCCGCCCGCCGAGCTTTCTTT
clone size: -
V gene: TRBV10-3
CDR3 length: 15
J gene: TRBJ1-1
D gene: TRBD1

CDR3 protein: CASHRGGGPDEQFF
CDR3 DNA: TGTGCCAGCCATAGGGGGGGAGGGCCTGATGAGCAGTTCTTC
clone size: -
V gene: TRBV7-2
CDR3 length: 14
J gene: TRBJ2-1
D gene: -

CDR3 protein: CSVVTSERSLYEQYF
CDR3 DNA: TGCAGCGTTGTGACTAGCGAGAGAAGTTTGTACGAGCAGTACTTC
clone size: few
V gene: TRBV29-1
CDR3 length: 15
J gene: TRBJ2-7
D gene: TRBD2

CDR3 protein: CASQQGDYTEAFF
CDR3 DNA: TGTGCCAGCCAACAGGGGGATTACACTGAAGCTTTCTTT
clone size: -
V gene: TRBV6-5
CDR3 length: 13
J gene: TRBJ1-1
D gene: TRBD1

CDR3 protein: CSSSLTGTEAFF
CDR3 DNA: TGTTCCAGCAGTCTTACAGGCACTGAAGCTTTCTTT
clone size: -
V gene: TRBV7-9
CDR3 length: 12
J gene: TRBJ1-1
D gene: -

CDR3 protein: CASSQLQGAHDEQYF
CDR3 DNA: TGCGCCAGCAGCCAGCTCCAGGGGGCGCACGACGAGCAGTACTTC
clone size: -
V gene: TRBV4-1
CDR3 length: 15
J gene: TRBJ2-7
D gene: TRBD1

CDR3 protein: CASSFTGRGGELFF
CDR3 DNA: TGTGCCAGCAGCTTCACTGGGAGAGGTGGGGAGCTGTTTTTT
clone size: -
V gene: TRBV7-9
CDR3 length: 14
J gene: TRBJ2-2
D gene: -

CDR3 protein: CASRPGQGFGNTIYF
CDR3 DNA: TGTGCCAGCAGACCGGGACAGGGGTTTGGAAACACCATATATTTT
clone size: -
V gene: TRBV6-5
CDR3 length: 15
J gene: TRBJ1-3
D gene: TRBD1

CDR3 protein: CASSLGGWDTEAFF
CDR3 DNA: TGCGCCAGCAGCTTGGGAGGGTGGGACACTGAAGCTTTCTTT
clone size: -
V gene: TRBV5-1
CDR3 length: 14
J gene: TRBJ1-1
D gene: -

CDR3 protein: CASSEGTGIDEQYF
CDR3 DNA: TGTGCCAGCTCAGAAGGGACAGGGATTGACGAGCAGTACTTC
clone size: few
V gene: TRBV18
CDR3 length: 14
J gene: TRBJ2-7
D gene: TRBD1

CDR3 protein: CASSLGLAGGRETQYF
CDR3 DNA: TGCGCCAGCAGCCTTGGACTAGCGGGGGGTAGAGAGACCCAGTACTTC
clone size: -
V gene: TRBV5-1
CDR3 length: 16
J gene: TRBJ2-5
D gene: TRBD2

CDR3 protein: CAIATYLSYEQYF
CDR3 DNA: TGTGCCATCGCAACTTACCTCTCCTACGAGCAGTACTTC
clone size: -
V gene: TRBV19
CDR3 length: 13
J gene: TRBJ2-7
D gene: -

CDR3 protein: CASRKTDYRRETQYF
CDR3 DNA: TGCGCCAGCAGAAAGACAGATTACCGTCGGGAGACCCAGTACTTC
clone size: -
V gene: TRBV5-1
CDR3 length: 15
J gene: TRBJ2-5
D gene: -

CDR3 protein: CASSPILGRSQETQYF
CDR3 DNA: TGTGCCAGCAGTCCTATCTTAGGCAGGTCCCAAGAGACCCAGTACTTC
clone size: -
V gene: TRBV25-1
CDR3 length: 16
J gene: TRBJ2-5
D gene: -

CDR3 protein: CAIKTSADNEQFF
CDR3 DNA: TGTGCCATCAAGACTAGCGCGGACAATGAGCAGTTCTTC
clone size: -
V gene: TRBV10-3
CDR3 length: 13
J gene: TRBJ2-1
D gene: TRBD2

CDR3 protein: CASSDRGVREKLFF
CDR3 DNA: TGTGCCAGCAGTGACAGGGGGGTAAGGGAAAAACTGTTTTTT
clone size: once
V gene: TRBV2
CDR3 length: 14
J gene: TRBJ1-4
D gene: TRBD1